A selection of T cell receptor beta chains follows, all from one sample in a study of blood T cell repertoires in COVID-19. Data came from immunoSEQ multiplex PCR; TCRdb stores just in-frame clones and leaves some out. The sample includes under 300,000 clones, around 86% seen only once; the top ten take roughly 2.3%. Sequencing was carried out using peripheral blood. These receptor sequences come from a man aged 50-59 years with acute or convalescent COVID-19. Both conserved end residues are part of each CDR3. D genes are given only for firm matches. Expanded clones get a size class; other rows say once, few or many, or leave the size out.

length	V	size	D	J	CDR3	DNA
15	TRBV4-1	-	-	TRBJ2-2	CASSQRVSNTGELFF	TGCGCCAGCAGCCAGAGGGTGTCGAACACCGGGGAGCTGTTTTTT
13	TRBV12-3/TRBV12-4	once	TRBD1	TRBJ1-2	CASSLGTGVSYTF	TGTGCCAGCAGTTTGGGGACAGGGGTCTCCTACACCTTC
18	TRBV10-1	few	TRBD2	TRBJ2-7	CARWGGPVLAEGSYEQYF	TGCGCCAGGTGGGGGGGTCCCGTGCTAGCGGAGGGCTCCTACGAGCAGTACTTC
14	TRBV5-1	-	TRBD1	TRBJ1-2	CASSSDRANYGYTF	TGCGCCAGCAGTTCGGACAGGGCTAACTATGGCTACACCTTC
15	TRBV11-1	-	-	TRBJ2-7	CASTQDATRVYEQYF	TGTGCCAGCACCCAAGACGCGACGCGGGTCTACGAGCAGTACTTC
16	TRBV5-1	-	-	TRBJ2-7	CASSLEMSGALGEQYF	TGCGCCAGCAGCTTGGAAATGTCAGGGGCTTTGGGCGAGCAGTACTTC
15	TRBV5-5	-	TRBD1	TRBJ1-4	CASSSDRGSNEKLFF	TGTGCCAGCAGCTCGGACAGGGGATCTAATGAAAAACTGTTTTTT
16	TRBV18	-	-	TRBJ1-2	CASSPREAGTVGGYTF	TGTGCCAGCTCACCACGAGAGGCTGGAACCGTTGGGGGCTACACCTTC
13	TRBV12-3/TRBV12-4	-	TRBD1	TRBJ1-1	CASRSTGRTEAFF	TGTGCCAGCAGATCGACAGGGCGCACTGAAGCTTTCTTT
13	TRBV2	-	-	TRBJ1-1	CASSGGEGTEAFF	TGTGCCAGCAGTGGTGGGGAGGGCACTGAAGCTTTCTTT
12	TRBV6-5	-	-	TRBJ2-3	CASGGAKDTQYF	TGTGCCAGCGGCGGGGCCAAAGATACGCAGTATTTT
16	TRBV5-5	once	TRBD2	TRBJ2-7	CASSLGLAGAVYEQYF	TGTGCCAGCAGCTTGGGACTAGCGGGGGCAGTCTACGAGCAGTACTTC
15	TRBV30	-	TRBD2	TRBJ2-5	CAWSAGGGLQETQYF	TGTGCCTGGAGTGCCGGGGGGGGCCTCCAAGAGACCCAGTACTTC
15	TRBV5-1	-	TRBD1	TRBJ2-5	CASSPRDRGLETQYF	TGCGCCAGCAGCCCCCGGGACAGGGGGCTGGAGACCCAGTACTTC
14	TRBV3-1/TRBV3-2	-	TRBD1	TRBJ1-6	CASSHRDRDSPLHF	TGTGCCAGCAGCCACCGGGACAGAGATTCACCCCTCCACTTT
14	TRBV27	-	-	TRBJ2-3	CASFGGMGTDTQYF	TGTGCCAGCTTCGGCGGGATGGGCACAGATACGCAGTATTTT
14	TRBV24-1	-	-	TRBJ2-2	CATSDRTNTGELFF	TGTGCCACCAGTGACAGGACGAACACCGGGGAGCTGTTTTTT
15	TRBV5-6	-	TRBD1	TRBJ1-2	CASSTLQGTRYGYTF	TGTGCCAGCAGCACCCTACAGGGGACGCGCTATGGCTACACCTTC
14	TRBV3-1/TRBV3-2	-	TRBD1	TRBJ1-2	CASSRQGAVDGYTF	TGTGCCAGCAGCCGACAGGGGGCTGTGGATGGCTACACCTTC
14	TRBV5-1	-	TRBD1	TRBJ1-3	CASAGQASGNTIYF	TGCGCCAGCGCCGGACAGGCCTCTGGAAACACCATATATTTT
13	TRBV5-1	-	-	TRBJ2-3	CASSFILADTQYF	TGCGCCAGCAGCTTTATATTAGCAGATACGCAGTATTTT
15	TRBV11-2	-	TRBD1	TRBJ1-1	CASSYGTAMNTEAFF	TGTGCCAGCAGCTACGGGACAGCGATGAACACTGAAGCTTTCTTT
13	TRBV30	once	-	TRBJ2-7	CAWSVQGGDEQYF	TGTGCCTGGAGTGTACAGGGTGGGGACGAGCAGTACTTC
14	TRBV27	-	-	TRBJ2-7	CASSLQGTPYEQYF	TGTGCCAGCAGTTTACAGGGGACCCCTTACGAGCAGTACTTC
15	TRBV3-1/TRBV3-2	-	TRBD2	TRBJ2-3	CASSRELAGTDTQYF	TGTGCCAGCAGCCGGGAACTAGCGGGGACAGATACGCAGTATTTT
19	TRBV3-1/TRBV3-2	-	TRBD2	TRBJ2-5	CASSQSVLAGRGYQETQYF	TGTGCCAGCAGCCAATCGGTGCTAGCGGGGCGGGGGTACCAAGAGACCCAGTACTTC
14	TRBV5-4	-	TRBD1	TRBJ2-7	CASSSGTGSYEQYF	TGTGCCAGCAGCTCCGGGACAGGCTCCTACGAGCAGTACTTC
15	TRBV18	-	-	TRBJ1-1	CASSPVGGRGTEAFF	TGTGCCAGCTCACCGGTGGGGGGGAGGGGAACTGAAGCTTTCTTT
21	TRBV5-1	-	TRBD1	TRBJ1-3	CASSLGDREIYVTGPGNTIYF	TGCGCCAGCAGCTTGGGGGACAGAGAGATTTACGTAACCGGTCCTGGAAACACCATATATTTT
13	TRBV12-1	-	-	TRBJ1-4	CASSFGTGEKLFF	TGTGCCAGCAGCTTTGGGACAGGAGAAAAACTGTTTTTT
15	TRBV28	-	TRBD1	TRBJ2-4	CASSTTGVRKNIQYF	TGTGCCAGCAGCACAACAGGGGTGCGCAAAAACATTCAGTACTTC
15	TRBV19	-	-	TRBJ1-5	CASSTPGGASKPQHF	TGTGCCAGTAGTACCCCCGGGGGGGCCTCAAAGCCCCAGCATTTT
16	TRBV4-1	once	-	TRBJ2-1	CASSLREGGPYNEQFF	TGCGCCAGCAGCCTAAGAGAGGGCGGACCCTACAATGAGCAGTTCTTC
12	TRBV3-1/TRBV3-2	-	-	TRBJ1-2	CASSQRGSGYTF	TGTGCCAGCAGCCAGCGGGGCTCTGGCTACACCTTC
16	TRBV5-1	once	TRBD2	TRBJ2-1	CASSLPGGMAYNEQFF	TGCGCCAGCAGCCTCCCGGGGGGGATGGCCTACAATGAGCAGTTCTTC
13	TRBV29-1	once	-	TRBJ2-7	CSVVAGPWYEQYF	TGCAGCGTTGTTGCAGGGCCCTGGTACGAGCAGTACTTC
14	TRBV27	-	-	TRBJ1-4	CASSPLGGNEKLFF	TGTGCCAGCAGTCCCCTTGGGGGGAATGAAAAACTGTTTTTT
11	TRBV3-1/TRBV3-2	many	-	TRBJ2-1	CASSQGRGQFF	TGTGCCAGCAGCCAAGGGCGGGGGCAGTTCTTC
15	TRBV12-2	-	-	TRBJ2-7	CASRLAQGRGYEQYF	TGTGCAAGTCGCTTAGCACAGGGGAGAGGGTACGAGCAGTACTTC
19	TRBV6-2/TRBV6-3	once	TRBD2	TRBJ2-4	CASSYSQRGGPLAKNIQYF	TGTGCCAGCAGTTACTCCCAGCGGGGGGGCCCCCTAGCCAAAAACATTCAGTACTTC
12	TRBV18	-	-	TRBJ2-7	CASSQDSYEQYF	TGTGCCAGCTCGCAAGACAGCTACGAGCAGTACTTC
14	TRBV19	-	-	TRBJ2-1	CASTPAALYNEQFF	TGTGCCAGTACCCCAGCGGCCCTCTACAATGAGCAGTTCTTC
17	TRBV5-1	-	-	TRBJ1-2	CASSLAPGHILDYGYTF	TGCGCCAGCAGCCTAGCCCCGGGACACATTCTCGACTATGGCTACACCTTC
15	TRBV6-4	-	TRBD1	TRBJ1-2	CASSIRTGAPYGYTF	TGTGCCAGCAGCATCCGGACAGGGGCACCCTATGGCTACACCTTC
13	TRBV9	-	-	TRBJ2-5	CASSARTEGTQYF	TGTGCCAGCAGCGCCCGGACTGAAGGGACCCAGTACTTC
14	TRBV2	-	TRBD1	TRBJ1-3	CASSEDRVGNTIYF	TGTGCCAGCAGCGAGGACAGGGTGGGAAACACCATATATTTT
14	TRBV6-5	once	-	TRBJ1-5	CASSYGSENQPQHF	TGTGCCAGCAGTTACGGAAGCGAAAATCAGCCCCAGCATTTT